This T cell receptor beta chain comes out of a study of a mutant IDH1 vaccine in newly diagnosed glioma. The wider study: Before enrollment, the patients had been treated with radiotherapy alone, temozolomide alone, or both together. Most of them had received both.

Notes on this clone: Antigen specificity is unknown.

Noted time point: week 5, during vaccination. Doses of 300 ug of mutant IDH1 20-mer peptide were given with topical imiquimod. New astrocytomas of WHO grade 3 or 4 that were IDH1-mutant and ATRX-lost were found in the donors. Germline trimming cut 5 bases from V and 2 bases from J; bases unmatched to any gene: 7. CDR1 and CDR2 from the germline V gene are MDHEN and SYDVKM. The CDR3 is 15 residues long. Generated by immunoSEQ multiplex PCR, the TCRdb table keeps only in-frame clones and is missing some. Of around 30,000 clones listed, about 56% are singletons. Whole-study results and caveats: Of all patients, nearly 95% showed vaccine-induced immune responses.

This TCR was recovered from a woman under 30 with glioma. The genes are TRBV28 and TRBJ2-7; 9 bases are shared with TRBD1. The sequenced sample was PBMCs, obtained from a glioma patient whose treatment included an IDH1 peptide vaccine. DNA of the CDR3: TGTGCCAGCAGTCCGAGGACAGGGGCGGCCTACGAGCAGTACTTC. It encodes CASSPRTGAAYEQYF.